The 21 T cell receptor beta chains reported below all come from one sample, sequenced in a study of human T cells and chemical hapten exposure. Time point defined: healthy volunteer bleed at 2 weeks. Unfractionated whole blood was the source from which total RNA was extracted. TCRdb processed the RACE reads anew with MiXCR; each CDR3 protein has one entry. In the table there are roughly 130,000 distinct CDR3 sequences, approximately 9.5% of which are singletons. The sample consisted of whole blood. These receptors all come from a male donor in good health. Some clones in this sample may be carry-over from other donors' samples.

This clonotype was recorded many times. The CDR3 is CASSLGRDSSYEQYF. Written as DNA, the CDR3 is TGTGCCAGCAGCTTAGGTCGGGACAGCTCCTACGAGCAGTACTTC. The chain is built from TRBV7-8 and TRBJ2-7, with 7 bases lining up with TRBD1. V lost 1 base and J lost 0; bases outside the gene matches: 3. Germline V gene data show CDR1 as SGHVS and CDR2 as FQNEAQ. This CDR3 region has 15 residues.

J is TRBJ2-2 and V is TRBV7-9, with a possible D match to TRBD1 (5 bases). The germline V and J ends were trimmed by 5 bases and 5 bases, with 18 bases remaining between them. Germline V gives CDR1 SEHNR, CDR2 FQNEAQ (reference sequence). CDR3 length equals 16 residues. CDR3 protein: CASSGWAGRQTGELFF. The DNA for the CDR3 is TGTGCCAGCAGCGGATGGGCAGGGCGACAAACCGGGGAGCTGTTTTTT.

This clonotype was counted at least ten times. One end of the junction is discordant with germline, which a read error may explain. V and J are TRBV29-1 and TRBJ1-5, with TRBD1 matching over 8 bases. This CDR3 is built from 13 residues. Germline V lookup: CDR1 SQVTM, CDR2 ANQGSEA. CDR3 DNA: TGCAGCGTTGGCAGGGGGCGCAACCAGCCCCAGCATTTT. Its protein product is CSVGRGRNQPQHF.

V is TRBV24-1 and J is TRBJ2-3; 7 bases align to TRBD1. The CDR3 loop spans 15 amino acids. Germline V lookup: CDR1 KGHDR, CDR2 SFDVKD. The trim removed 1 base at V and 4 bases at J, leaving 4 bases unmatched. The CDR3 nucleotides are TGTGCCACCAGTGATTTTGTAGGGGGCGCAGATACGCAGTATTTT. It encodes CATSDFVGGADTQYF.

This clonotype occurred a few times. This chain uses TRBV2 with TRBJ1-1; D not resolved. The ends were cut back, 7 bases at V and 6 bases at J, with 21 bases in the middle. Germline values: CDR1 SNHLY, CDR2 FYNNEI. CDR3 length equals 15 residues. Here the CDR3 DNA reads TGTGCCAGCACGAGGAACGGCAAAGAGTGGGCTGAAGCTTTCTTT. Protein: CASTRNGKEWAEAFF.

The V call is TRBV20-1, the J call TRBJ2-7; D is ambiguous. The CDR3 totals 15 residues. Germline V gives CDR1 DFQATT, CDR2 SNEGSKA (reference sequence). The ends were cut back, 5 bases at V and 6 bases at J, with 23 bases in the middle. The CDR3 sequence is CSAYIRAEGLREQYF. Here the CDR3 DNA reads TGCAGTGCTTATATCCGGGCAGAAGGGCTCCGCGAGCAGTACTTC.

V usage is TRBV20-1 and J usage is TRBJ2-7, with 9 bases aligning to TRBD1. Germline V gene sequence: CDR1 DFQATT, CDR2 SNEGSKA (reference sequence). The trim removed 7 bases at V and 6 bases at J, leaving 10 bases unmatched. The CDR3 totals 13 residues. The CDR3 DNA reads as TGCAGTGTACCGGGACAGGGCCCGTTCGAGCAGTACTTC. Its translation: CSVPGQGPFEQYF.

There are a few counts of this clonotype. The rearrangement links TRBV6-6 to TRBJ1-1, with D tentatively TRBD1 (6 bases). Trimming shortened V by 0 bases and J by 1 base, and 9 bases separated the two germline ends. Per germline, CDR1 MNHNY and CDR2 SVGAGI (reference sequence). This CDR3 contains 15 residues. This CDR3 is CASSYSRQANTEAFF. CDR3 nucleotides: TGTGCCAGCAGTTACTCGCGACAGGCGAACACTGAAGCTTTCTTT.

This clonotype occurred a few times. V and J are TRBV12-5 and TRBJ2-5, with D perhaps TRBD1 (6 bases). The length of the CDR3 is 15 residues. V lost 5 bases and J lost 0, with 13 bases in between. The germline V gene encodes CDR1 LGHNT and CDR2 FRNRAP. CDR3 amino acids: CASGTTRDNQETQYF. The CDR3 DNA sequence: TGTGCTAGTGGTACGACCCGGGACAACCAAGAGACCCAGTACTTC.

This clonotype was counted at least ten times. This chain links TRBV29-1 with TRBJ2-5, with 10 bases identical to TRBD2. The germline CDR1 and CDR2 sequences are SQVTM and ANQGSEA. V lost 6 bases, J lost 5 bases, and 9 bases stayed unmatched. This CDR3 contains 14 residues. The CDR3 region is CSVILLAGRETQYF. The CDR3, as DNA: TGCAGCGTCATCCTACTAGCGGGGCGGGAGACCCAGTACTTC.

The chain links TRBV20-1 to TRBJ2-1; D might be TRBD1 (7 bases). Germline assignment: CDR1 DFQATT and CDR2 SNEGSKA (reference sequence). V was cut by 1 base and J by 1 base, with 11 bases left in between. This CDR3 contains 15 residues. The CDR3 sequence: CSARGQGGSYNEQFF. The CDR3 DNA sequence: TGCAGTGCTAGAGGTCAGGGGGGATCCTACAATGAGCAGTTCTTC.

The chain has TRBV20-1 and TRBJ2-5; the D gene is possibly TRBD2 (5 bases). Trimming shortened V by 0 bases and J by 2 bases, and 13 bases separated the two germline ends. The length of the CDR3 is 15 residues. Looked up from germline, CDR1 is DFQATT and CDR2 is SNEGSKA (reference sequence). CDR3 bases: TGCAGTGCTAGAGATATATCACGGGATCAAGAGACCCAGTACTTC. This sequence encodes CSARDISRDQETQYF.

This clonotype was observed a few times. The genes are TRBV4-3 and TRBJ1-1, with D perhaps TRBD1 (5 bases). The CDR3 has 14 amino acids. Per the germline V gene, CDR1 is LGHNA and CDR2 is YSLEER. V was shortened by 0 bases and J by 4 bases, with 9 bases between the two germline ends. The CDR3 reads CASSQDGAGTEAFF. The CDR3 region has the DNA TGCGCCAGCAGCCAAGATGGGGCTGGCACTGAAGCTTTCTTT.

This clonotype was observed a handful of times. V and J are TRBV9 and TRBJ2-7; TRBD1 agrees at 11 bases. CDR3 length: 14 amino acids. With 3 bases clipped from V and 6 bases from J, the junction kept 5 bases outside the gene matches. Germline V lookup: CDR1 SGDLS, CDR2 YYNGEE. CDR3 nucleotides: TGTGCCAGCAGCGAGTCCGGGACAGGGGGCGAGCAGTACTTC. This codes for CASSESGTGGEQYF. Full variable domain (missing parts from reference TRBV9 and TRBJ2-7): DSGVTQTPKHLITATGQRVTLRCSPRSGDLSVYWYQQSLDQGLQFLIQYYNGEERAKGNILERFSAQQFPDLHSELNLSSLELGDSALYFCASSESGTGGEQYFGPGTRLTVT.

In this sample, this clonotype turned up a few times. This rearrangement joins TRBV11-3 to TRBJ2-3; TRBD2 agrees at 8 bases. J gave up 0 bases and V 4 bases, and 3 bases lay outside the gene matches. The V gene's germline CDR1 is SGHNT and CDR2 YENEEA. CDR3 length equals 15 residues. CDR3 in amino acids: CASSSSGGSTDTQYF. The CDR3 coding sequence is TGTGCCAGCAGCTCCTCGGGGGGGAGCACAGATACGCAGTATTTT.

This clonotype was seen a few times. The CDR3 loop is CASSLVVAGGDTQYF. The CDR3 DNA reads TGTGCCAGCAGCTTAGTGGTAGCGGGAGGAGATACGCAGTATTTT. This chain links TRBV7-6 with TRBJ2-3, with 10 nucleotides matching TRBD2. Germline CDR1 SGHVS, CDR2 FNYEAQ. Trimming removed 1 base from V and 5 bases from J; junction bases left unmatched: 3. This CDR3 is built from 15 residues.

This clonotype has ten or more counts. The chain uses TRBV3-1 and TRBJ1-6; D uncertain. V was pared by 0 bases and J by 14 bases, with 17 bases between. The CDR3 extends over 15 amino acids. Germline loops: CDR1 LGHDT, CDR2 YNNKEL (reference sequence). The CDR3 nucleotides read TGTGCCAGCAGCCAAGACGCACAGCGGCAGGTATCCCTCCACTTT. It codes for CASSQDAQRQVSLHF.

The genes are TRBV12-5 and TRBJ2-3; 7 bases match TRBD2. Germline trimming cut 3 bases from V and 6 bases from J; bases unmatched to any gene: 9. The CDR3 contains 15 residues. Germline V gene sequence: CDR1 LGHNT, CDR2 FRNRAP. The CDR3 DNA sequence: TGTGCTAGTGGTTTCAACCCCGGACTAGACGATACGCAGTATTTT. This gives the protein CASGFNPGLDDTQYF.

This clonotype was detected only a few times. The rearrangement links TRBV6-5 to TRBJ2-5; D may be TRBD2 (6 bases). From germline, CDR1 is MNHEY and CDR2 SVGAGI. CDR3 length: 18 residues. Trimming took 0 bases from V and 5 from J, leaving 22 bases between them. Here the CDR3 DNA reads TGTGCCAGCAGTTACTCGAGCGGCGCGACCTGGAGGGCGGAGACCCAGTACTTC. Its translation: CASSYSSGATWRAETQYF.

This chain connects TRBV19 to TRBJ2-1; no firm D call. This CDR3 is built from 13 residues. CDR1 and CDR2 from the germline V gene are LNHDA and SQIVND (reference sequence). The V end was cut by 0 bases, the J end by 10 bases, with 10 bases between. CDR3 DNA: TGTGCCAGTAGTATAGATTTTGGGCGGGAGCAGTTCTTC. Translated: CASSIDFGREQFF.

This clonotype has at least ten counts. The V call is TRBV10-3, the J call TRBJ2-7, with 8 positions matching TRBD1. The germline gives CDR1 ENHRY, CDR2 SYGVKD. The CDR3 length is 13 residues. The V gene end was trimmed by 10 bases and the J gene end by 0 bases; junction bases not matched to a gene: 5. CDR3 in amino acids: CATGDRSSYEQYF. The CDR3 DNA reads as TGTGCCACCGGGGACAGGAGCTCCTACGAGCAGTACTTC.